The 15 T cell receptor beta chains below all came from one sample that was sequenced in a study of blood T cell repertoires in COVID-19. Sequencing was performed with immunoSEQ multiplex PCR; in TCRdb, only in-frame clones are kept and a portion is missing. The repertoire holds about 100,000 clones, with roughly 90% as singletons. Input material: peripheral blood. The receptor set was obtained from a woman aged 60-75 years with acute or convalescent COVID-19.

The chain recombines TRBV7-8 with TRBJ2-1; D is perhaps TRBD2 (5 bases). The V gene's germline CDR1 is SGHVS and CDR2 FQNEAQ. The V end was cut by 11 bases, the J end by 0 bases, with 14 bases between. CDR3 length: 14 amino acids. The CDR3 protein is CAGSGMNSYNEQFF. CDR3 coding DNA: TGTGCCGGGTCCGGGATGAACTCCTACAATGAGCAGTTCTTC.

This clone was counted a single time. The chain combines TRBV7-3 with TRBJ2-3; no reliable D call. The V gene lost 4 bases and the J gene lost 6 bases, with 11 bases spanning the gap. The V gene's germline CDR1 is SGHTA and CDR2 FQGTGA. The CDR3 totals 13 residues. The CDR3, as DNA: TGTGCCAGCAGCTCGTTAGTCTCCGATACGCAGTATTTT. Its protein is CASSSLVSDTQYF. Drawing the rest from reference TRBV7-3 and TRBJ2-3, the complete variable domain is GAGVSQTPSNKVTEKGKYVELRCDPISGHTALYWYRQSLGQGPEFLIYFQGTGAADDSGLPNDRFFAVRPEGSVSTLKIQRTERGDSAVYLCASSSLVSDTQYFGPGTRLTVL.

The rearrangement joins TRBV19 to TRBJ2-1; D remains ambiguous. The V end was cut by 0 bases, the J end by 2 bases, with 11 bases between. Germline V gives CDR1 LNHDA, CDR2 SQIVND (reference sequence). This CDR3 region has 16 residues. The CDR3 DNA reads TGTGCCAGTAGTATAGATGCCCGAACTCCCTACAATGAGCAGTTCTTC. Translated: CASSIDARTPYNEQFF.

The chain joins TRBV19 to TRBJ1-4; D call uncertain. The CDR3 contains 16 residues. The V end lost 3 bases, the J end lost 3 bases, and 14 bases lay between the germline ends. Germline-derived CDR1 and CDR2 are LNHDA and SQIVND (reference sequence). The CDR3 nucleotides are TGTGCCAGTAGTATGGGAGGCGGTCGGGCTAATGAAAAACTGTTTTTT. It encodes CASSMGGGRANEKLFF.

This clone was seen only once. The V gene is TRBV5-1, the J gene TRBJ1-2; 8 bases map to TRBD1. Germline CDR1 reads SGHRS; CDR2 reads YFSETQ. The CDR3 is made up of 17 amino acids. J lost 4 bases, V lost 3 bases, and 14 bases had no gene match. In DNA, the CDR3 is TGCGCCAGCAGCTATAGCGCTTCAGGGGGCGCTGGCTATGGCTACACCTTC. Its translation is CASSYSASGGAGYGYTF.

The J gene is TRBJ2-4, the V gene TRBV11-3, with TRBD1 matching over 10 bases. Germline lookup yields CDR1 SGHNT and CDR2 YENEEA. After removal of 6 bases from V and 1 base from J, the junction contained 15 bases not matched to a gene. The CDR3 covers 19 residues. The CDR3 DNA reads TGTGCCAGCAGTCGACCACCGACAGGGGGCTATATGGCCAAAAACATTCAGTACTTC. Amino acids: CASSRPPTGGYMAKNIQYF.

This chain links TRBV6-6 with TRBJ2-1, with a weak D call TRBD2 (6 bases). CDR3 size: 16 residues. Looked up from germline, CDR1 is MNHNY and CDR2 is SVGAGI (reference sequence). Trimming took off 2 bases at V and 2 bases at J, with 13 bases between the two ends. The CDR3 here is CASSYMTGDPYNEQFF. CDR3 nucleotide sequence: TGTGCCAGCAGTTACATGACGGGAGACCCCTACAATGAGCAGTTCTTC.

This chain joins TRBV5-1 and TRBJ1-2, with D unclear. Trimming took off 2 bases at V and 5 bases at J, with 10 bases between the two ends. CDR1 SGHRS and CDR2 YFSETQ come from the germline V gene. The length of the CDR3 is 13 residues. The CDR3 protein is CASSLGTGYGYTF. The CDR3 DNA reads as TGCGCCAGCAGCTTAGGCACCGGGTATGGCTACACCTTC.

V and J are TRBV28 and TRBJ2-2; 8 bases agree with TRBD1. Germline lookup yields CDR1 MDHEN and CDR2 SYDVKM. There are 17 residues in the CDR3. Unmatched junction bases numbered 7, after V lost 3 bases and J lost 1 base. The CDR3 sequence: CASSFALGTGNTGELFF. The CDR3 coding sequence is TGTGCCAGCAGTTTCGCGTTGGGGACAGGGAACACCGGGGAGCTGTTTTTT.

About this clone: Other DNA sequences in this sample translate to the same CDR3. This chain joins TRBV20-1 and TRBJ2-1; 10 nucleotides line up with TRBD2. CDR3 length: 15 amino acids. J gave up 4 bases and V 3 bases, and 6 bases lay outside the gene matches. Germline CDR1 is DFQATT and CDR2 is SNEGSKA (reference sequence). The CDR3 DNA is TGCAGTGCTAGTGGAACTAGCGGGACATACAATGAGCAGTTCTTC. Translated: CSASGTSGTYNEQFF.

This chain connects TRBV28 to TRBJ1-6, with D maybe TRBD1 (6 bases). CDR1 and CDR2 from the germline V gene are MDHEN and SYDVKM. This CDR3 has 16 residues. Trimming cost V 3 bases and J 7 bases, with 16 bases left between them. The CDR3 is CASSFGGAGVNSPLHF. CDR3 nucleotides: TGTGCCAGCAGTTTTGGGGGGGCCGGGGTGAATTCACCCCTCCACTTT.

This clone was recorded once. The chain joins TRBV27 to TRBJ2-1; no definite D call. Trimming shortened V by 4 bases and J by 0 bases, and 10 bases separated the two germline ends. This CDR3 has 15 residues. In germline, CDR1 is MNHEY, CDR2 SMNVEV (reference sequence). CDR3 region: CASSSLYSSYNEQFF. In DNA form, the CDR3 reads TGTGCCAGCAGTTCCTTGTACAGCTCCTACAATGAGCAGTTCTTC.

J is TRBJ1-3 and V is TRBV10-3; no reliable D call. CDR3 length: 15 amino acids. The V and J ends lost 0 bases and 1 base respectively, with 7 bases between them. Germline assignment: CDR1 ENHRY and CDR2 SYGVKD. Here the CDR3 DNA reads TGTGCCATCAGTGAGTCCGGGTTTTCTGGAAACACCATATATTTT. This encodes CAISESGFSGNTIYF.

With respect to this clone: The same CDR3 also results from other DNA sequences found in this sample. V usage is TRBV24-1 and J usage is TRBJ2-1; 7 bases match TRBD2. The V gene's germline CDR1 is KGHDR and CDR2 SFDVKD. The CDR3 spans 16 residues. With V trimmed by 3 bases and J by 0 bases, 4 bases remained unmatched. The CDR3 loop is CATSDASGSSYNEQFF. In DNA form, the CDR3 reads TGTGCCACCAGTGATGCTAGCGGCAGCTCCTACAATGAGCAGTTCTTC.

This clone was found once. The CDR3 DNA reads as TGTGCCAGCAGAGAGGGCCGCTACGAGCAGTACTTC. Translating it yields CASREGRYEQYF. The chain employs TRBV6-5 and TRBJ2-7; D may be TRBD2 (5 bases). The CDR3 spans 12 residues. V shed 6 bases and J shed 3 bases, with 9 bases lying between them. Germline lookup yields CDR1 MNHEY and CDR2 SVGAGI.